Listed below are T cell receptor beta chains from one sample, sequenced in a study of blood T cell repertoires in COVID-19. The repertoire was sequenced with immunoSEQ multiplex PCR; TCRdb's copy has only in-frame clones and lacks some. The sample holds about 220,000 clones, roughly 85% seen once. Sample: peripheral blood. Source of these receptors: a woman aged 70-85 years with COVID-19, enrolled during active disease. CDR3s include the opening cysteine and the closing phenylalanine or tryptophan. The D gene is left open where the match is weak. Clone size, where shown, is once, few, many, or a class for clones that have expanded.

-,TRBV19,-,TRBJ1-5,CASTPRQGGMNQPQHF,TGTGCCAGTACCCCTCGGCAGGGTGGCATGAATCAGCCCCAGCATTTT
-,TRBV5-5,TRBD1,TRBJ1-6,CASSLETGVNSPLHF,TGTGCCAGCAGCTTGGAGACAGGGGTAAATTCACCCCTCCACTTT
-,TRBV4-1,TRBD1,TRBJ2-3,CASGDRGRTDTQYF,TGCGCCAGTGGGGACAGGGGGCGCACAGATACGCAGTATTTT
once,TRBV24-1,TRBD1,TRBJ1-2,CATSDPGGHYGYTF,TGTGCCACCAGTGATCCAGGGGGCCATTATGGCTACACCTTC
-,TRBV5-6,TRBD1,TRBJ1-6,CASSSITGELDNSPLHF,TGTGCCAGCAGCTCCATTACAGGGGAGCTCGATAATTCACCCCTCCACTTT
-,TRBV9,TRBD2,TRBJ2-5,CASSVGTSGGAPETQYF,TGTGCCAGCAGCGTAGGGACTAGCGGGGGGGCCCCAGAGACCCAGTACTTC
-,TRBV3-1/TRBV3-2,TRBD1,TRBJ2-7,CASSQDTGTGNEQYF,TGTGCCAGCAGCCAAGATACAGGGACAGGCAACGAGCAGTACTTC
-,TRBV6-2/TRBV6-3,-,TRBJ2-3,CASSYRLLQGFDTDTQYF,TGTGCCAGCAGTTACCGGCTTCTACAGGGTTTTGACACAGATACGCAGTATTTT
once,TRBV6-6,-,TRBJ1-5,CASKEAGNQPQHF,TGTGCCAGCAAGGAAGCGGGGAATCAGCCCCAGCATTTT
-,TRBV2,-,TRBJ1-2,CASGAGWGYTF,TGTGCCAGCGGGGCAGGGTGGGGCTACACCTTC
-,TRBV27,-,TRBJ1-2,CASSLGGTRGTYTF,TGTGCCAGCAGTTTAGGAGGGACCCGGGGGACCTACACCTTC
-,TRBV7-2,-,TRBJ1-1,CASSPSEGFTEAFF,TGTGCCAGCAGCCCCTCGGAGGGGTTCACTGAAGCTTTCTTT
-,TRBV3-1/TRBV3-2,TRBD1,TRBJ1-2,CASSPPGQGPPNYGYTF,TGTGCCAGCAGCCCTCCGGGACAGGGCCCTCCTAACTATGGCTACACCTTC
-,TRBV30,TRBD1,TRBJ1-5,CAWSSQGGNQPQHF,TGTGCCTGGAGTTCGCAGGGGGGCAATCAGCCCCAGCATTTT
-,TRBV27,TRBD1,TRBJ2-1,CASSLSGTGVNEQFF,TGTGCCAGCAGTTTATCCGGGACAGGGGTCAATGAGCAGTTCTTC
-,TRBV19,-,TRBJ1-2,CASSMRVGPGYGYTF,TGTGCCAGTAGTATGAGGGTAGGGCCCGGCTATGGCTACACCTTC
-,TRBV11-1,-,TRBJ2-7,CASSPRTWTDTYEQYF,TGTGCCAGCAGCCCCAGAACGTGGACAGACACCTACGAGCAGTACTTC
-,TRBV6-5,-,TRBJ1-2,CASSYSIEGGRGYTF,TGTGCCAGCAGTTACTCGATAGAGGGGGGGCGCGGCTACACCTTC
few,TRBV7-9,-,TRBJ1-2,CASRQPAWDGYTF,TGTGCCAGCCGGCAGCCAGCGTGGGATGGCTACACCTTC
-,TRBV7-2,-,TRBJ1-1,CASSKQGSQNTEAFF,TGTGCCAGCAGCAAACAGGGAAGCCAAAACACTGAAGCTTTCTTT
-,TRBV6-5,-,TRBJ2-2,CASSYGAGVNTGELFF,TGTGCCAGCAGCTACGGGGCAGGGGTGAACACCGGGGAGCTGTTTTTT
-,TRBV3-1/TRBV3-2,-,TRBJ2-7,CASSQDITGRTQYF,TGTGCCAGCAGCCAAGATATAACAGGGAGAACGCAGTACTTC
-,TRBV5-8,TRBD1,TRBJ2-7,CASSLALRTGREQYF,TGTGCCAGCAGCTTGGCTCTTCGGACAGGGCGCGAGCAGTACTTC
-,TRBV10-3,TRBD1,TRBJ1-1,CAISESYMGQGGMNTEAFF,TGTGCCATCAGTGAGTCGTATATGGGACAGGGGGGGATGAACACTGAAGCTTTCTTT
-,TRBV7-2,TRBD2,TRBJ2-1,CASSLVSGGSNEQFF,TGTGCCAGCAGCTTAGTTAGCGGGGGCTCCAATGAGCAGTTCTTC
-,TRBV29-1,TRBD1,TRBJ1-2,CSVEDPRRGRGYTF,TGCAGCGTTGAAGATCCTCGCAGGGGGAGAGGCTACACCTTC
-,TRBV11-1,-,TRBJ2-2,CASRLDSPSNTGELFF,TGTGCCAGCAGATTGGACAGTCCATCCAACACCGGGGAGCTGTTTTTT
-,TRBV14,TRBD1,TRBJ1-2,CASSQGRTGVIGYTF,TGTGCCAGCAGCCAAGGAAGGACAGGGGTAATTGGCTACACCTTC
-,TRBV9,-,TRBJ1-1,CASSVEFSTEAFF,TGTGCCAGCAGCGTAGAATTTAGCACTGAAGCTTTCTTT
-,TRBV11-2,TRBD1,TRBJ1-5,CASSLGSGGSQPQHF,TGTGCCAGCAGCTTGGGGTCAGGGGGCAGTCAGCCCCAGCATTTT
-,TRBV19,TRBD2,TRBJ2-1,CASSARGGTTSSSYNEQFF,TGTGCCAGTAGTGCCCGGGGGGGGACAACTTCGAGCTCCTACAATGAGCAGTTCTTC
-,TRBV3-1/TRBV3-2,TRBD2,TRBJ2-1,CASSQDAGVFNEQFF,TGTGCCAGCAGCCAAGACGCGGGAGTGTTTAATGAGCAGTTCTTC
-,TRBV5-1,-,TRBJ2-7,CASRLSGATYEQYF,TGCGCCAGCCGCTTAAGTGGAGCCACCTACGAGCAGTACTTC
-,TRBV28,TRBD1,TRBJ1-1,CASSIGGTGTEAFF,TGTGCCAGCAGTATAGGGGGCACGGGCACTGAAGCTTTCTTT
-,TRBV27,TRBD2,TRBJ2-7,CASSVAGVNEQYF,TGTGCCAGCAGTGTAGCGGGCGTCAACGAGCAGTACTTC
once,TRBV2,-,TRBJ2-1,CASSNLITRNEQFF,TGTGCCAGCAGCAATCTTATAACGAGGAATGAGCAGTTCTTC
few,TRBV4-1,-,TRBJ2-1,CASSQGLSPSSYNEQFF,TGCGCCAGCAGCCAAGGATTATCACCGAGCTCCTACAATGAGCAGTTCTTC
-,TRBV7-2,-,TRBJ1-1,CASSEEMNTEAFF,TGTGCCAGCAGCGAGGAGATGAACACTGAAGCTTTCTTT
-,TRBV18,-,TRBJ2-5,CASSNPGSPRETQYF,TGTGCCAGCTCAAATCCGGGATCGCCCCGCGAGACCCAGTACTTC
-,TRBV6-2/TRBV6-3,-,TRBJ2-7,CASSAREDEQYF,TGTGCCAGCAGTGCCCGGGAAGACGAGCAGTACTTC
-,TRBV7-3,-,TRBJ2-2,CASSLNPTVIHGELFF,TGTGCCAGCAGCTTAAACCCGACAGTGATTCACGGGGAGCTGTTTTTT
once,TRBV4-3,TRBD2,TRBJ2-3,CASSPKPTSGGTTDTQYF,TGCGCCAGCAGCCCGAAACCCACTAGCGGGGGGACCACAGATACGCAGTATTTT
-,TRBV4-3,TRBD2,TRBJ2-5,CASSRGLGGWETQYF,TGCGCCAGCAGCCGGGGACTAGGGGGATGGGAGACCCAGTACTTC
-,TRBV9,-,TRBJ2-3,CASSVGGALVDTQYF,TGTGCCAGCAGCGTAGGCGGGGCCCTAGTTGATACGCAGTATTTT
-,TRBV6-5,-,TRBJ2-2,CASSPGATGELFF,TGTGCCAGCAGCCCAGGGGCGACCGGGGAGCTGTTTTTT
once,TRBV7-9,TRBD1,TRBJ1-6,CASTHRGSLEALHF,TGTGCCAGCACCCACAGGGGAAGTTTGGAGGCCCTCCACTTT
-,TRBV18,-,TRBJ2-5,CASSPLEEQETQYF,TGTGCCAGCTCACCACTCGAGGAACAAGAGACCCAGTACTTC
-,TRBV6-5,TRBD2,TRBJ2-5,CASIYSGRFQETQYF,TGTGCCAGCATTTATAGCGGGAGATTTCAAGAGACCCAGTACTTC
-,TRBV7-8,-,TRBJ2-3,CASSIQSDTQYF,TGTGCCAGCAGCATTCAGTCAGATACGCAGTATTTT
-,TRBV7-2,-,TRBJ2-7,CASSLGQMVVIDEQYF,TGTGCCAGCAGCCTAGGGCAAATGGTGGTGATCGACGAGCAGTACTTC
-,TRBV19,TRBD2,TRBJ2-1,CASSIAPFERGTYNEQFF,TGTGCCAGTAGTATAGCCCCCTTCGAGCGGGGGACCTACAATGAGCAGTTCTTC
-,TRBV7-2,TRBD2,TRBJ2-7,CASSSRTSGGPIRYEQYF,TGTGCCAGCAGCTCCCGGACTAGCGGGGGCCCTATTAGATACGAGCAGTACTTC
-,TRBV30,TRBD1,TRBJ1-3,CAWSGRRGQMAGNTIYF,TGTGCCTGGAGTGGACGGAGGGGGCAAATGGCTGGAAACACCATATATTTT
-,TRBV6-6,-,TRBJ1-4,CASTLTGWGNEKLFF,TGTGCCAGCACCCTTACAGGGTGGGGGAATGAAAAACTGTTTTTT
-,TRBV10-3,-,TRBJ2-1,CAISAHSDSYNEQFF,TGTGCCATCAGCGCTCACAGTGATTCCTACAATGAGCAGTTCTTC